Sequencing of this T cell receptor beta chain was carried out in a study of chemoradiotherapy in HPV16-positive cancers. Assay used: immunoSEQ multiplex PCR; TCRdb lists only in-frame clones, some missing. The sample has roughly 15,000 clones; 65% to 85% are singletons. Notes on this clone: Its specificity is not known.

Study observations and caveats: Candidate HPV-specific clones and E7-related TCR motifs grew in tumor during treatment. Functional assays defining HPV-specific T cells used only a couple of HPV16-positive patients. Better recurrence-free survival went with HPV-responsive T-cell expansion in HPV16-positive patients.

Looked up from germline, CDR1 is SGHRS and CDR2 is YFSETQ. CDR3 size: 13 residues. Trimming pared 4 bases from V and 3 bases from J, leaving 10 bases between. This clonotype was sampled from a human donor with HPV-associated anogenital cancer. The chain has TRBV5-1 and TRBJ1-1; perhaps TRBD1 as D (5 bases). The biological material was taken from a patient who underwent chemoradiotherapy. The CDR3 nucleotides are TGCGCCAGCAGCGAGCCGGGGGACACTGAAGCTTTCTTT. Residues: CASSEPGDTEAFF.